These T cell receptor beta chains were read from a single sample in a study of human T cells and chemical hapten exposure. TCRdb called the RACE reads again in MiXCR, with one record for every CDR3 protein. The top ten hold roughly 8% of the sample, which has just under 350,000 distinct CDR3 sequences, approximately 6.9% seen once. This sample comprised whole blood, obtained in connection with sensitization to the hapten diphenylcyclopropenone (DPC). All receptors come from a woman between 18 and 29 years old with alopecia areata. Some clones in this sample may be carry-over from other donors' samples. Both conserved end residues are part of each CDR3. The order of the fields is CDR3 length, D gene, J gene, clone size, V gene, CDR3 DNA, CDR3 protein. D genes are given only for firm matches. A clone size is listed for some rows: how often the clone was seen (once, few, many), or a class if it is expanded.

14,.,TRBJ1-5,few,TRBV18,TGTGCCAGCTCCACGGGGGGAGTTAATCAGCCCCAGCATTTT,CASSTGGVNQPQHF
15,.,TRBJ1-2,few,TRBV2,TGTGCCAGCACGCTGACGGGGTCGGCTAACTATGGCTACACCTTC,CASTLTGSANYGYTF
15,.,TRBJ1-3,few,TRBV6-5,TGTGCCAGCAGTTTGGGACGGACCTCTGGAAACACCATATATTTT,CASSLGRTSGNTIYF
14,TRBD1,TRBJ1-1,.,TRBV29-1,TGCAGCGCCGCCCGACAGGGAGGGAACACTGAAGCTTTCTTT,CSAARQGGNTEAFF
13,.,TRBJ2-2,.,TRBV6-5,TGTGCCAGCACGGGGACGGGCACCGGGGAGCTGTTTTTT,CASTGTGTGELFF
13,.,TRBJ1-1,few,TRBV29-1,TGCAGCGTCGCCGGGATCCTGAACACTGAAGCTTTCTTT,CSVAGILNTEAFF
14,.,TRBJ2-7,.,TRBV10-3,TGTGCCATCGGTGAGTCAGGCAGCTCCTACGAGCAGTACTTC,CAIGESGSSYEQYF
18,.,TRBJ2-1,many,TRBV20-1,TGCAGTGCCGAAAGGCGGGCGGGGGCAGGAGGATCCTACAATGAGCAGTTCTTC,CSAERRAGAGGSYNEQFF
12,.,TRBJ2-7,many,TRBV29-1,TGCAGCGTTGAGGACAGCGCCTACGAGCAGTACTTC,CSVEDSAYEQYF
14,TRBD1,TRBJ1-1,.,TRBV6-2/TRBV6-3,TGTGCCAGCAGTCCAGGGGGCGTGGGGACTGAAGCTTTCTTT,CASSPGGVGTEAFF
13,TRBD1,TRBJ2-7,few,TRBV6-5,TGTGCCAGCAGTTACTCGGCAGGGGGCGAGCAGTACTTC,CASSYSAGGEQYF
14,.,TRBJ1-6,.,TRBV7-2,TGTGCCAGCAGCTCACAGGGTAGAAATTCACCCCTCCACTTT,CASSSQGRNSPLHF
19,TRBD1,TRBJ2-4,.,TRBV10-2,TGCGCCAGCAGCTTTCTTGTCCCCGGGACAGAAATAGCCAAAAACATTCAGTACTTC,CASSFLVPGTEIAKNIQYF
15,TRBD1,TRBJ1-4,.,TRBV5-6,TGTGCCAGCAGTGCGACAGGGTTTGTAACTGAAAAACTGTTTTTT,CASSATGFVTEKLFF
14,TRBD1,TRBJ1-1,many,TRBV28,TGTGCCAGCAGCCCCGGACAGGTTAGGCCTGAAGCTTTCTTT,CASSPGQVRPEAFF
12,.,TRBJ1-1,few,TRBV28,TGTGCCAGCAGGCCAGACGCCAGTGAAGCTTTCTTT,CASRPDASEAFF
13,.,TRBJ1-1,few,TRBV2,TGTGCCAGCCTTGACCGGGAGGAGATGAAAGCTTTCTTT,CASLDREEMKAFF
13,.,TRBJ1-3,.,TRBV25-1,TGTGCCTGCCGTGGAGGGGCTGGAAACACCATATATTTT,CACRGGAGNTIYF
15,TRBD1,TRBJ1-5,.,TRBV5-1,TGCGCCAGCAGCCCGGGGGGAGGGGGCCGAGAGCCCCAGCATTTT,CASSPGGGGREPQHF
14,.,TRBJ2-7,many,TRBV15,TGTGCCACCAGCTCCCGCCCGGGGGCTGGCGAGCAGTACTTC,CATSSRPGAGEQYF
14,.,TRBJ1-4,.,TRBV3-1,TGTGCCAGCAGGACGATGGGGGCCGGTGAAAAACTGTTTTTT,CASRTMGAGEKLFF
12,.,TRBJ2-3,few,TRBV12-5,TGTGCTAGTGGTTCCTCGTCCGATACGCAGTATTTT,CASGSSSDTQYF
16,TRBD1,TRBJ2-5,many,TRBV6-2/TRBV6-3,TGTGCCAGCAGATCCATCCGACAGGGCCCGAAAGAGACCCAGTACTTC,CASRSIRQGPKETQYF
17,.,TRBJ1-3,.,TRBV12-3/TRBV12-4,TGTGCCAGCAGTCCGCATTGGGGCCCTGGAAAAAGGAACACCATATATTTT,CASSPHWGPGKRNTIYF
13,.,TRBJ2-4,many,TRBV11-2,TGTGCCAGCAGCCCCTTCACACAGGGCCAACTGTACTTC,CASSPFTQGQLYF
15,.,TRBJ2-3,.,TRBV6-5,TGTGCCAGCAGTTACTCTAACTTTCCCCGAGATACGCAGTATTTT,CASSYSNFPRDTQYF
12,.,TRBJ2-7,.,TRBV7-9,TGTGCCAGCAGCTTAGTGGGCAGGGATCAGTACTTC,CASSLVGRDQYF
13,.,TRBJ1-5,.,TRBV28,TGTGCCAGCAGTTTAGCCATAAGTCAGCCCCAGCATTTT,CASSLAISQPQHF
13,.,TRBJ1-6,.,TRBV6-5,TGTGCCAGCAGTTACGACGGGAATTCACCCCTCCACTTT,CASSYDGNSPLHF
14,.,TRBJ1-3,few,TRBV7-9,TGTGCCAGCATTGGGACTCAGTCCGGAAACACCATATATTTT,CASIGTQSGNTIYF
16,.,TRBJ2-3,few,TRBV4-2,TGTGCCAGCAGCCAAGTGGTAACGGGGGGCACAGATACGCAGTATTTT,CASSQVVTGGTDTQYF
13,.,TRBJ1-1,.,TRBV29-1,TGCAGCGTTGAGTTGGATTTGAACACTGAAGCTTTCTTT,CSVELDLNTEAFF
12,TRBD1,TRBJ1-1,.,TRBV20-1,TGCAGTGCTAGAGAGGGACAGCTTGAAGCTTTCTTT,CSAREGQLEAFF
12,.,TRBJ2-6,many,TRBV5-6,TGTGCCAGCAGCTTGCAGGGGAACGTCCTGACTTTC,CASSLQGNVLTF
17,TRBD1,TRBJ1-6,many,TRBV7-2,TGTGCCAGCAGCTTACGGGACAGCCTCTCAGGGTATTCACCCCTCCACTTT,CASSLRDSLSGYSPLHF
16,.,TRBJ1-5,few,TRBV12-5,TGTGCTAGTGCCCCTCTGGGGGCAGGTAGGAATCAGCCCCAGCATTTT,CASAPLGAGRNQPQHF
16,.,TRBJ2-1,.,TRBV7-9,TGTGCCAGCAGCTCCCGGGACGCTAGTTCCCCCAATGAGCAGTTCTTC,CASSSRDASSPNEQFF
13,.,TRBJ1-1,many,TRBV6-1,TGTGCCAGCACCTCGACGGTTCCAGCTGAAGCTTTCTTT,CASTSTVPAEAFF
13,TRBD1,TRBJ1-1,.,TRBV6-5,TGTGCCAGCAGTTACTCCGACAGGGCTGAAGCTTTCTTT,CASSYSDRAEAFF
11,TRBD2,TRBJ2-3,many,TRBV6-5,TGTGCCAGCACCTTCCGGGAGGCGCAGTATTTT,CASTFREAQYF
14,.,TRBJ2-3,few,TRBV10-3,TGTGCCATCAGCCTAGGGGGGGGCACAGATACGCAGTATTTT,CAISLGGGTDTQYF
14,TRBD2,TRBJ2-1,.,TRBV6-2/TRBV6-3,TGTGCCAGCAGTATGCCTAGCGGCTACAATGAGCAGTTCTTC,CASSMPSGYNEQFF
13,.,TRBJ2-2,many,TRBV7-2,TGTGCCAGCAGCACTAGGGAGGCCGGGGAGCTGTTTTTT,CASSTREAGELFF
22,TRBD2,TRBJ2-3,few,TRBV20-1,TGCAGTGCTAGAGCTCCACCGAAAGCCGGGGGACTAGCGGGGTCGCGGGCAGATACGCAGTATTTT,CSARAPPKAGGLAGSRADTQYF
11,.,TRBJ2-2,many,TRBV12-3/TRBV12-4,TGTGCCAGCAGTTTTGGCGGGGAGCTGTTTTTT,CASSFGGELFF
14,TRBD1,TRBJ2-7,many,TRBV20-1,TGCAGTGCACGTTGGGGGACAGGGGACTACGAGCAGTACTTC,CSARWGTGDYEQYF
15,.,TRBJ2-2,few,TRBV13,TGTGCCAGCAGCTTAGAATCACGGGGGAACGGGGAGCTGTTTTTT,CASSLESRGNGELFF
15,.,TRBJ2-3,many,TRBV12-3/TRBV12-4,TGTGCCAGCAGTTTACGAGGTGATAGCACAGATACGCAGTATTTT,CASSLRGDSTDTQYF
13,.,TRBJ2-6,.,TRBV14,TGTGCCAGCAAAGTCTCTGGGGCCAACGTCCTGACTTTC,CASKVSGANVLTF
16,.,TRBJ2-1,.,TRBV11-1,TGTGCCAGCAGCTTCCTGGGAATTAAGGGATACAATGAGCAGTTCTTC,CASSFLGIKGYNEQFF
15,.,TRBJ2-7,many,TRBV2,TGTGCCAGCAGTGAGAGCCAGCTTCCCTCGGAGGAGCAGTACTTC,CASSESQLPSEEQYF
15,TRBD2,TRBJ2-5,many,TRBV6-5,TGTGCCAGCAGTTACTCAGCGGGGGGTCAAGAGACCCAGTACTTC,CASSYSAGGQETQYF
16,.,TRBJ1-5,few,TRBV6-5,TGTGCCAGCAGTTTCGGGGGTAAAAATAGCAATCAGCCCCAGCATTTT,CASSFGGKNSNQPQHF
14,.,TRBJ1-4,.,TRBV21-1,TGTGCCAGCAGCAAATGCCAGGGACGAGAAAAACTGTTTTTT,CASSKCQGREKLFF
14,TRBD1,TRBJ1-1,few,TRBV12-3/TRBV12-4,TGTGCCAGCAGTTGGACAGGGCCGAACACTGAAGCTTTCTTT,CASSWTGPNTEAFF
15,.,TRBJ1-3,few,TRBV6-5,TGTGCCAGCAGTTACGCAGGGGTCTCTGGAAACACCATATATTTT,CASSYAGVSGNTIYF
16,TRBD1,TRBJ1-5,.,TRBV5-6,TGTGCCAGCAGCTTGGAGGCAGGGGGTCCCGATCAGCCCCAGCATTTT,CASSLEAGGPDQPQHF
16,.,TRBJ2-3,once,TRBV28,TGTGCCAGCAGTTTAGGATGGGGGCAGTACACAGATACGCAGTATTTT,CASSLGWGQYTDTQYF
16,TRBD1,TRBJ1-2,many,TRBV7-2,TGTGCCAGCAGCTTACGGACAGGGACGAATAACTATGGCTACACCTTC,CASSLRTGTNNYGYTF
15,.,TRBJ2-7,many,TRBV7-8,TGTGCCAGCAGCTTAGAGAAACTAGGAGCGTACGAGCAGTACTTC,CASSLEKLGAYEQYF